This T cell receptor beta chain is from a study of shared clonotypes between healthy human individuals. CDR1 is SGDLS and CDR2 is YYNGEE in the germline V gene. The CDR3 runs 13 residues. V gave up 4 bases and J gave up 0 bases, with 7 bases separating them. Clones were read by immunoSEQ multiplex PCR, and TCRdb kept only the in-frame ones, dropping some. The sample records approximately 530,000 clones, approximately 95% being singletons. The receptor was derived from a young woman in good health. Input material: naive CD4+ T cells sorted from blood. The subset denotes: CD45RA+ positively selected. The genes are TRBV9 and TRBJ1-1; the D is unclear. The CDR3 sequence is CASSRTMNTEAFF. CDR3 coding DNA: TGTGCCAGCAGCAGAACCATGAACACTGAAGCTTTCTTT.